Listed here is a single T cell receptor (beta chain). Using immunoSEQ multiplex PCR, the repertoire was profiled, and TCRdb retains in-frame clones only, with some absent. The sample holds roughly 44,000 clones, about 88% seen once. These data belong to a study of radiotherapy plus CTLA-4 blockade in lung cancer. The input for sequencing was peripheral blood, taken from a patient treated with radiotherapy plus ipilimumab. The sequence was obtained from a human donor with non-small cell lung cancer whose response to radiotherapy plus ipilimumab could not be evaluated.

CDR3 sequence: CASSPSFGGGTYGYTF. In DNA form, the CDR3 reads TGTGCCAGCAGCCCAAGTTTTGGGGGAGGAACGTATGGCTACACCTTC. This chain joins TRBV7-8 and TRBJ1-2; possibly TRBD1 for D (5 bases). V lost 5 bases, J lost 5 bases, and 21 bases lay in between. Per germline, CDR1 SGHVS and CDR2 FQNEAQ. This CDR3 has 16 residues.